What follows are 32 T cell receptor beta chains derived from one specimen sequenced in a study of blood T cells in healthy people across ages. Through a sample-barcoded 5' primer and a J-beta primer mix, a second PCR was run for roughly 7 to 11 cycles. TCRdb processed the 5' RACE reads anew with MiXCR; each CDR3 protein has one entry. The sample carries some 900,000 distinct CDR3 sequences, roughly 50% recorded once. Material for sequencing was blood. The receptor set was obtained from a man aged 30 to 45 in good health.

The J gene is TRBJ1-1, the V gene TRBV27; unclear D gene. V lost 5 bases and J 0 bases, leaving 13 bases between the germline ends. Per germline, CDR1 MNHEY and CDR2 SMNVEV (reference sequence). The CDR3 is 15 amino acids. The CDR3 is CASSLEDPMNTEAFF. As DNA, the CDR3 is TGTGCCAGCAGTCTTGAGGACCCGATGAACACTGAAGCTTTCTTT.

The CDR3 region is CASSVSLAGVSDTQYF. The CDR3 region has the DNA TGTGCCAGCAGCGTGTCCCTAGCGGGGGTTTCCGATACGCAGTATTTT. V gene TRBV11-2 combines with J gene TRBJ2-3, with TRBD2 identical over 10 bases. Trimming took 5 bases from V and 6 from J; bases not matched to a gene: 11. Germline CDR1 reads SGHAT; CDR2 reads FQNNGV. This CDR3 contains 16 residues.

The sample holds a few counts of this clonotype. The genes are TRBV20-1 and TRBJ1-2; 7 bases map to TRBD1. The CDR3 sequence is 12 residues long. Germline CDR1 reads DFQATT; CDR2 reads SNEGSKA (reference sequence). V gave up 5 bases and J gave up 8 bases; unmatched junction bases: 8. The CDR3 bases are TGCAGTGCTCCGACAGGGCGCGGAGGCTACACCTTC. Its protein is CSAPTGRGGYTF.

The V gene is TRBV9, the J gene TRBJ2-1, with 12 bases matching TRBD1. The CDR3 covers 14 residues. Germline loops: CDR1 SGDLS, CDR2 YYNGEE. Unmatched junction bases numbered 5, after V lost 4 bases and J lost 9 bases. In DNA form, the CDR3 reads TGTGCCAGCAGCATGGGGACAGGGGGCGGTGAGCAGTTCTTC. Encoded protein: CASSMGTGGGEQFF.

The chain uses TRBV4-3 and TRBJ2-3; 8 positions match TRBD2. The V segment lost 0 bases and the J segment 0 bases; nucleotides outside the gene matches: 5. The CDR3 totals 17 residues. Germline-derived CDR1 and CDR2 are LGHNA and YSLEER. CDR3 sequence reads: CASSQDLSGASTDTQYF. The CDR3, as DNA: TGCGCCAGCAGCCAAGACCTTAGCGGGGCAAGCACAGATACGCAGTATTTT.

This clonotype has a handful of counts. V is TRBV9 and J is TRBJ1-6; maybe TRBD1 (6 bases). CDR3 length: 14 amino acids. The V gene's germline CDR1 is SGDLS and CDR2 YYNGEE. Trimming stripped 0 bases from V and 8 bases from J, with 9 bases between. Here the CDR3 reads CASSVEGGYSPLHF. In DNA, the CDR3 is TGTGCCAGCAGCGTAGAAGGGGGTTATTCACCCCTCCACTTT. The full variable domain, rest sourced from reference TRBV9 and TRBJ1-6, is DSGVTQTPKHLITATGQRVTLRCSPRSGDLSVYWYQQSLDQGLQFLIQYYNGEERAKGNILERFSAQQFPDLHSELNLSSLELGDSALYFCASSVEGGYSPLHFGNGTRLTVT.

This clonotype was detected only once. The DNA for the CDR3 is TGCAGTGCTAGAGTTAGGGGGCTGAACACTGAAGCTTTCTTT. This codes for CSARVRGLNTEAFF. V usage is TRBV20-1 and J usage is TRBJ1-1; 7 bases are shared with TRBD1. Germline trimming cut 1 base from V and 0 bases from J; bases unmatched to any gene: 2. The V gene's germline CDR1 is DFQATT and CDR2 SNEGSKA (reference sequence). The CDR3 consists of 14 residues.

The V call is TRBV7-9, the J call TRBJ2-3, with 9 bases matching TRBD1. Germline V gene data show CDR1 as SEHNR and CDR2 as FQNEAQ (reference sequence). V dropped 7 bases and J dropped 0; count of bases not matched to a gene: 11. There are 17 residues in the CDR3. Written as DNA, the CDR3 is TGTGCCAGCACCCGACCCATGGACAGGGGAAGCACAGATACGCAGTATTTT. Its translation is CASTRPMDRGSTDTQYF.

In regard to this clonotype: One end of the junction does not line up with germline, which may come from a read error. V and J are TRBV7-8 and TRBJ1-5, with a tentative D call TRBD1 (5 bases). The CDR3 sequence is 16 residues long. Germline CDR1 reads SGHVS; CDR2 reads FQNEAQ. The CDR3 sequence is CASSLAGEYSDQPQHF. The CDR3 DNA is TGTGCCAGCAGCTTAGCGGGGGAGTATAGCGATCAGCCCCAGCATTTT.

The V gene is TRBV12-3 or TRBV12-4, the J gene TRBJ2-7, with D possibly matching TRBD2 (5 bases). The length of the CDR3 is 14 residues. Trimming stripped 2 bases from V and 3 bases from J, with 11 bases between. The CDR3 region has the DNA TGTGCCAGCAGTTTAATGGAGGCAGTCTACGAGCAGTACTTC. Its translation: CASSLMEAVYEQYF.

The chain couples TRBV6-5 to TRBJ2-2; 9 bases agree with TRBD2. The CDR3 is 16 residues long. Trimming took 8 bases from V and 6 from J; bases not matched to a gene: 13. In germline, CDR1 is MNHEY, CDR2 SVGAGI. The CDR3 DNA reads as TGTGCCAGCGCTGGAGGAGCTAGCGGGGTGTCCGGGGAGCTGTTTTTT. This encodes CASAGGASGVSGELFF.

The CDR3 sequence is CASSLSGFYGYTF. CDR3 DNA sequence: TGTGCCAGCAGTTTATCGGGGTTCTATGGCTACACCTTC. V and J are TRBV27 and TRBJ1-2, with unresolved D. V shed 0 bases and J shed 4 bases, with 6 bases lying between them. This CDR3 has 13 amino acids. Looked up from germline, CDR1 is MNHEY and CDR2 is SMNVEV (reference sequence).

The V and J genes are TRBV15 and TRBJ2-3; D unclear. Between the trimmed V and J ends, which lost 0 bases and 6 bases, there was a span of 10 bases. This CDR3 is 14 amino acids long. From germline, CDR1 is LNHNV and CDR2 YYDKDF (reference sequence). In DNA, the CDR3 is TGTGCCACCAGCAGAGATCAACAAACTGATACGCAGTATTTT. It encodes CATSRDQQTDTQYF.

This chain uses TRBV7-3 with TRBJ2-1, with 9 bases identical to TRBD2. The CDR3 extends over 14 amino acids. Germline trimming cut 8 bases from V and 0 bases from J; bases unmatched to any gene: 2. Germline CDR1 is SGHTA and CDR2 is FQGTGA. CDR3 nucleotide sequence: TGTGCCAGCGCGGGGGGGCCCTCCTACAATGAGCAGTTCTTC. Its protein is CASAGGPSYNEQFF.

In the case of this clonotype: Sequence at one end of the junction differs from germline and may be a read error. J is TRBJ2-7 and V is TRBV6-1; no firm D call. The DNA end is more similar to TRBJ2-5, so the J call may be wrong. Germline CDR1 MNHNS, CDR2 SASEGT. This CDR3 spans 16 amino acids. The CDR3 region is CACSDITTSRIETQYF. The CDR3 nucleotides read TGTGCCTGCAGTGATATCACGACGAGCCGGATAGAGACCCAGTACTTC.

The chain uses TRBV19 and TRBJ2-7; D unresolved. V was clipped by 3 bases and J by 5 bases, with 14 bases between them. The germline V gene encodes CDR1 LNHDA and CDR2 SQIVND (reference sequence). This CDR3 contains 14 residues. CDR3 amino acids: CASSIRRVGDEQYF. CDR3 DNA: TGTGCCAGTAGTATTCGACGGGTTGGGGACGAGCAGTACTTC.

The table lists this clonotype with a few counts. The chain recombines TRBV14 with TRBJ2-7; D is ambiguous. The V gene's germline CDR1 is SGHDN and CDR2 FVKESK. CDR3 size: 12 residues. The ends were cut back, 0 bases at V and 4 bases at J, with 4 bases in the middle. Here the CDR3 reads CASSQEQYEQYF. The DNA for the CDR3 is TGTGCCAGCAGCCAAGAACAGTACGAGCAGTACTTC.

The chain uses TRBV4-3 and TRBJ1-2; 8 bases are a match to TRBD1. This CDR3 has 16 residues. CDR1 LGHNA and CDR2 YSLEER come from the germline V gene. Trimming at V came to 0 bases and at J to 2 bases, leaving 5 bases not matched to a gene. In DNA, the CDR3 is TGCGCCAGCAGCCAAGATTCGCGACAGGGGAACTATGGCTACACCTTC. Its translation: CASSQDSRQGNYGYTF.

A few counts support this clonotype. The chain is built from TRBV7-9 and TRBJ2-2; perhaps D is TRBD1 or TRBD2 (5 bases each). Germline loops: CDR1 SEHNR, CDR2 FQNEAQ (reference sequence). The CDR3 length is 14 residues. Trimming stripped 7 bases from V and 6 bases from J, with 15 bases between. As DNA, the CDR3 is TGTGCCAGCAACCACATGATGGGGGCCGGGGAGCTGTTTTTT. This codes for CASNHMMGAGELFF. Combining the CDR3 with reference TRBV7-9 and TRBJ2-2 gives the whole variable domain DTGVSQNPRHKITKRGQNVTFRCDPISEHNRLYWYRQTLGQGPEFLTYFQNEAQLEKSRLLSDRFSAERPKGSFSTLEIQRTEQGDSAMYLCASNHMMGAGELFFGEGSRLTVL.

The chain combines TRBV7-7 with TRBJ2-7; tentative D call: TRBD1 (7 bases). The CDR3 totals 14 residues. Germline lookup yields CDR1 SSHAT and CDR2 FNYEAQ (reference sequence). CDR3 protein: CTSSPGTDVYEQYF. The CDR3 nucleotides read TGTACTAGCAGTCCCGGGACAGACGTTTACGAGCAGTACTTC.

Remarks on this clonotype: A much more abundant neighbour one base away suggests this may be a read error. The chain combines TRBV29-1 with TRBJ2-1, with D possibly matching TRBD1 (6 bases). Germline CDR1 is SQVTM and CDR2 is ANQGSEA. Trimming left V 7 bases short and J 10 bases short, with 17 bases between. There are 12 residues in the CDR3. The CDR3 protein is CSAAQGTYEQFF. The DNA for the CDR3 is TGCAGCGCCGCTCAGGGGACCTACGAGCAGTTCTTC.

The gene calls are TRBV30 and TRBJ2-7; D possibly corresponds to TRBD1 (5 bases). The V and J ends lost 2 bases and 6 bases respectively, with 11 bases between them. Germline loops: CDR1 GTSNPN, CDR2 SVGIG (reference sequence). This CDR3 is built from 12 residues. The CDR3 loop is CAWSRDSSEQYF. CDR3 coding DNA: TGTGCCTGGAGTAGAGACAGTTCCGAGCAGTACTTC.

J is TRBJ2-7 and V is TRBV6-1; TRBD1 is a possible D gene (6 bases). CDR1 is MNHNS, CDR2 SASEGT, per germline. The CDR3 has 14 residues. V lost 11 bases, J lost 0 bases, and 17 bases lay in between. CDR3 region: CASTKDSLSYEQYF. For the CDR3, the DNA is TGTGCCTCCACCAAGGACAGCCTCTCCTACGAGCAGTACTTC.

This rearrangement joins TRBV30 to TRBJ2-6; D gene unclear. V lost 1 base and J lost 1, with 14 bases in between. The CDR3 has 17 amino acids. Germline lookup yields CDR1 GTSNPN and CDR2 SVGIG (reference sequence). The CDR3 region has the DNA TGTGCCTGGAGTGCCAAACCGCACAGTTCTGGGGCCAACGTCCTGACTTTC. It translates to CAWSAKPHSSGANVLTF.

The J gene is TRBJ2-1, the V gene TRBV4-1; 9 bases agree with TRBD2. The DNA end lines up better with TRBJ2-7; the J call may be wrong. The germline gives CDR1 MGHRA, CDR2 YSYEKL. CDR3 length equals 16 residues. CDR3 DNA: TGCGCCAGCAGCCAACTATTAGCGGGGGATTCCTACGAGCAGTACTTC. The encoded protein is CASSQLLAGDSYEQYF.

The chain uses TRBV20-1 and TRBJ2-3; D is unresolved. CDR1 and CDR2 from the germline V gene are DFQATT and SNEGSKA (reference sequence). This CDR3 spans 17 amino acids. V lost 2 bases to trimming and J lost 4 bases, with 22 bases between them. In DNA, the CDR3 is TGCAGTGCTAGAAGGTACGACTCCACGGATATTCCAGATACGCAGTATTTT. Translating it yields CSARRYDSTDIPDTQYF.

The rearrangement uses TRBV30 and TRBJ1-6; 10 positions match TRBD1. The germline CDR1 and CDR2 sequences are GTSNPN and SVGIG (reference sequence). Trimming removed 0 bases from V and 10 bases from J; junction bases left unmatched: 6. CDR3 size: 15 residues. The CDR3 protein is CAWSVSGTGVSPLHF. CDR3 coding DNA: TGTGCCTGGAGTGTGTCTGGGACAGGGGTCTCACCCCTCCACTTT.

This clonotype appeared a few times. The gene calls are TRBV9 and TRBJ2-1; tentative D call: TRBD2 (6 bases). The germline CDR1 and CDR2 sequences are SGDLS and YYNGEE. The CDR3 covers 15 residues. The V gene lost 4 bases and the J gene lost 5 bases, with 16 bases spanning the gap. The CDR3 coding sequence is TGTGCCAGCAGCTTTACCTCGGGACTTCACAATGAGCAGTTCTTC. Its protein is CASSFTSGLHNEQFF.

The genes are TRBV30 and TRBJ1-2; D gene unclear. This CDR3 comprises 12 residues. V was pared by 1 base and J by 6 bases, with 9 bases between. Germline V lookup: CDR1 GTSNPN, CDR2 SVGIG (reference sequence). The CDR3 protein is CAWSARANGYTF. Written as DNA, the CDR3 is TGTGCCTGGAGTGCACGGGCTAATGGCTACACCTTC.

The count of this clonotype is one. The rearrangement uses TRBV25-1 and TRBJ1-2, with no clear D. In germline, CDR1 is MGHDK, CDR2 SYGVNS. Trimming took 3 bases from V and 8 from J, leaving 7 bases between them. The CDR3 runs 11 residues. CDR3 coding DNA: TGTGCCAGCAGTGACTCGTGGGGCTACACCTTC. It specifies CASSDSWGYTF.

This clonotype has just a few counts. V and J are TRBV6-1 and TRBJ2-1; D is tentatively TRBD1 or TRBD2 (5 bases each). The V gene's germline CDR1 is MNHNS and CDR2 SASEGT. V was shortened by 1 base and J by 3 bases, with 13 bases between the two germline ends. The CDR3 length is 16 residues. CDR3 sequence reads: CASSEEGRRIYNEQFF. The CDR3, as DNA: TGTGCCAGCAGTGAAGAGGGACGTCGAATCTACAATGAGCAGTTCTTC.

The chain is built from TRBV3-1 and TRBJ1-5; 8 bases are a match to TRBD1. With V trimmed by 5 bases and J by 6 bases, 12 bases remained unmatched. Germline lookup yields CDR1 LGHDT and CDR2 YNNKEL (reference sequence). This CDR3 is built from 16 residues. The chain's CDR3 is CASSKSIQGGGQPQHF. The CDR3 DNA reads TGTGCCAGCAGCAAAAGTATACAGGGGGGCGGTCAGCCCCAGCATTTT.